Below are 31 T cell receptor beta chains sequenced from a single sample in a study of patients and donors after allogeneic stem cell transplantation. TCRdb analysed the RT-PCR reads with MiXCR anew, one entry per CDR3 protein. The sample records roughly 180,000 distinct CDR3 sequences, 41% being singletons. Sequenced material: blood, either unsorted or a sorted T cell fraction (not recorded which). These TCRs come from a human donor who was either an allogeneic HSCT recipient or a stem cell or donor lymphocyte infusion donor (not recorded which). It is not recorded whose cells these are; they may come from a transplant donor.

The V gene is TRBV6-2 or TRBV6-3, the J gene TRBJ2-1, with no clear D. This CDR3 has 16 residues. CDR1 and CDR2 (germline): MNHEY, SVGEGT. V was pared by 5 bases and J by 4 bases, with 18 bases between. This CDR3 reads CASSGVSGGDYNEQFF. CDR3 coding DNA: TGTGCCAGCAGTGGCGTATCGGGCGGAGATTACAATGAGCAGTTCTTC.

This clonotype has more than one count but fewer than ten. The rearrangement joins TRBV15 to TRBJ1-2; D gene ambiguous. Trimming shortened V by 1 base and J by 6 bases, and 12 bases separated the two germline ends. Per the germline V gene, CDR1 is LNHNV and CDR2 is YYDKDF (reference sequence). This CDR3 spans 14 amino acids. The CDR3 protein is CATSRARGRDGYTF. The CDR3 DNA reads TGTGCCACCAGCAGAGCGCGAGGACGTGATGGCTACACCTTC.

The chain carries TRBV12-3 or TRBV12-4 and TRBJ1-2; possible D gene TRBD1, 5 bases. The CDR3 totals 14 residues. V was shortened by 0 bases and J by 4 bases, with 9 bases between the two germline ends. CDR3 residues: CASSLAGLGYGYTF. In DNA, the CDR3 is TGTGCCAGCAGTTTAGCGGGGCTTGGCTATGGCTACACCTTC.

This chain links TRBV25-1 with TRBJ2-1; 8 nucleotides line up with TRBD2. The germline CDR1 and CDR2 sequences are MGHDK and SYGVNS. With 8 bases clipped from V and 5 bases from J, the junction kept 2 bases outside the gene matches. The CDR3 covers 12 residues. The CDR3 nucleotides are TGTGCCAGCGGAGCGGGAGACAATGAGCAGTTCTTC. It yields the protein CASGAGDNEQFF. The full variable domain, with the rest looked up from reference TRBV25-1 and TRBJ2-1, is EADIYQTPRYLVIGTGKKITLECSQTMGHDKMYWYQQDPGMELHLIHYSYGVNSTEKGDLSSESTVSRIRTEHFPLTLESARPSHTSQYLCASGAGDNEQFFGPGTRLTVL.

The chain carries TRBV7-2 and TRBJ1-5, with 10 bases identical to TRBD1. Germline V gene lookup returns CDR1 SGHTA and CDR2 FQGNSA. This CDR3 is 16 amino acids long. V dropped 1 base and J dropped 4; count of bases not matched to a gene: 4. As DNA, the CDR3 is TGTGCCAGCAGCTTAGGTGTGGACAGGGGGAATCAGCCCCAGCATTTT. It yields the protein CASSLGVDRGNQPQHF.

V is TRBV20-1 and J is TRBJ2-1, with TRBD1 identical over 9 bases. V was clipped by 5 bases and J by 4 bases; unmatched bases: 9. Germline V gene lookup returns CDR1 DFQATT and CDR2 SNEGSKA (reference sequence). The CDR3 sequence is 15 residues long. DNA of the CDR3: TGCAGTGCTGATCTGGGACAGGGAAATTACAATGAGCAGTTCTTC. Residues: CSADLGQGNYNEQFF.

The V gene is TRBV28, the J gene TRBJ2-7, with 7 bases lining up with TRBD1. CDR3 length: 15 residues. V was clipped by 4 bases and J by 0 bases; unmatched bases: 6. Germline assignment: CDR1 MDHEN and CDR2 SYDVKM. DNA of the CDR3: TGTGCCAGCAGTTATCGGGACAGAAACTCCTACGAGCAGTACTTC. Protein: CASSYRDRNSYEQYF.

This clonotype was recorded a few times. The chain employs TRBV2 and TRBJ1-1; 7 bases are a match to TRBD1. Germline V gives CDR1 SNHLY, CDR2 FYNNEI. V lost 9 bases and J lost 3; bases outside the gene matches: 4. This CDR3 has 12 amino acids. The CDR3 here is CARPGGDTEAFF. The DNA for the CDR3 is TGTGCCAGACCAGGGGGGGACACTGAAGCTTTCTTT.

The chain uses TRBV7-6 and TRBJ2-1; the D gene is possibly TRBD2 (6 bases). CDR1 is SGHVS and CDR2 is FNYEAQ in the germline V gene. This CDR3 comprises 13 residues. Trimming removed 0 bases at V and 8 bases at J, with 8 bases between. CDR3 DNA sequence: TGTGCCAGCAGCTTAGCTTGGGGGGATGAGCAGTTCTTC. Translation: CASSLAWGDEQFF.

This chain links TRBV6-5 with TRBJ2-7; possible D gene TRBD1, 6 bases. Deletions cut 2 bases from V and 1 base from J, with 12 bases between. CDR1 and CDR2 from the germline V gene are MNHEY and SVGAGI. The CDR3 runs 15 residues. The CDR3 here is CASSYPKQGSYEQYF. In DNA, the CDR3 is TGTGCCAGCAGTTACCCTAAACAGGGTTCCTACGAGCAGTACTTC.

This sequence joins TRBV27 and TRBJ1-5, with 7 bases fitting TRBD1. Germline V gene lookup returns CDR1 MNHEY and CDR2 SMNVEV (reference sequence). The ends lost 8 bases at V and 0 bases at J; junction bases unmatched: 19. CDR3 length equals 19 residues. The CDR3 loop reads CASPVDPGQTTYSNQPQHF. CDR3 bases: TGTGCCAGCCCCGTTGATCCGGGACAGACTACTTATAGCAATCAGCCCCAGCATTTT.

The sample holds a few counts of this clonotype. The CDR3 DNA is TGTGCCAGCAGCTTAGGCCCGACGTTGCCCCAGCATTTT. Residues: CASSLGPTLPQHF. The J gene is TRBJ1-5, the V gene TRBV7-2; D gene ambiguous. Per germline, CDR1 SGHTA and CDR2 FQGNSA. Deletions cut 1 base from V and 9 bases from J, with 10 bases between. The CDR3 loop spans 13 amino acids.

The chain combines TRBV4-3 with TRBJ1-5; 8 bases agree with TRBD1. Germline CDR1 reads LGHNA; CDR2 reads YSLEER. The CDR3 loop spans 16 amino acids. The trim removed 0 bases at V and 2 bases at J, leaving 3 bases unmatched. CDR3 protein: CASSQDPGQGNQPQHF. The DNA for the CDR3 is TGCGCCAGCAGCCAAGACCCGGGACAGGGCAATCAGCCCCAGCATTTT.

The CDR3 DNA is TGCGCCAGCAAATCCGGGACATTTAGCAATCAGCCCCAGCATTTT. Translated, it gives CASKSGTFSNQPQHF. The chain uses TRBV5-1 and TRBJ1-5; a weak D match, TRBD1 (6 bases). Germline V lookup: CDR1 SGHRS, CDR2 YFSETQ. Trimming took 6 bases from V and 0 from J, leaving 13 bases between them. The CDR3 extends over 15 amino acids.

This chain uses TRBV9 with TRBJ2-1, with 10 bases aligning to TRBD2. This CDR3 is 15 amino acids long. Germline V lookup: CDR1 SGDLS, CDR2 YYNGEE. The V gene end was trimmed by 4 bases and the J gene end by 8 bases; junction bases not matched to a gene: 9. The CDR3 spells CASSPLAGAVHEQFF. CDR3 in DNA: TGTGCCAGCAGCCCTCTAGCGGGAGCGGTTCATGAGCAGTTCTTC.

The chain couples TRBV20-1 to TRBJ1-2; D is ambiguous. CDR1 DFQATT and CDR2 SNEGSKA come from the germline V gene (reference sequence). The CDR3 loop spans 12 amino acids. The ends were cut back, 1 base at V and 2 bases at J, with 5 bases in the middle. The CDR3 spells CSARGVNYGYTF. In nucleotides, the CDR3 is TGCAGTGCTAGAGGGGTGAACTATGGCTACACCTTC.

The genes are TRBV24-1 and TRBJ2-1; the match to TRBD2 covers 13 bases. J lost 6 bases, V lost 4 bases, and 8 bases had no gene match. The CDR3 consists of 17 residues. CDR1 is KGHDR and CDR2 is SFDVKD in the germline V gene. The CDR3 loop reads CATSDPTSGRAPNEQFF. CDR3 in DNA: TGTGCCACCAGTGACCCTACTAGCGGGAGGGCCCCCAATGAGCAGTTCTTC.

In DNA form, the CDR3 reads TGTGCCACCAGCAGAGATAAAGGGACAAGTAACTATGGCTACACCTTC. Amino acid sequence: CATSRDKGTSNYGYTF. V usage is TRBV15 and J usage is TRBJ1-2; a possible D gene is TRBD1 (6 bases). Germline CDR1 reads LNHNV; CDR2 reads YYDKDF (reference sequence). CDR3 length equals 16 residues. Trimming took 0 bases from V and 1 from J, leaving 12 bases between them.

This rearrangement joins TRBV29-1 to TRBJ1-1, with D possibly matching TRBD1 (6 bases). Germline CDR1 SQVTM, CDR2 ANQGSEA. V was shortened by 6 bases and J by 5 bases, with 16 bases between the two germline ends. The CDR3 is 13 residues long. DNA for the CDR3: TGCAGCGTCGGGGGGGGGCGAAGTACTGAAGCTTTCTTT. It translates to CSVGGGRSTEAFF. Variable domain in full (rest from reference TRBV29-1 and TRBJ1-1): SAVISQKPSRDICQRGTSLTIQCQVDSQVTMMFWYRQQPGQSLTLIATANQGSEATYESGFVIDKFPISRPNLTFSTLTVSNMSPEDSSIYLCSVGGGRSTEAFFGQGTRLTVV.

CDR3 region: CSGGTGGNEKLFF. Here the CDR3 DNA reads TGCAGCGGAGGGACAGGGGGCAACGAAAAACTGTTTTTT. This sequence joins TRBV29-1 and TRBJ1-4; 12 nucleotides agree with TRBD1. Germline lookup yields CDR1 SQVTM and CDR2 ANQGSEA. Trimming at V came to 7 bases and at J to 8 bases, leaving 5 bases not matched to a gene. This CDR3 contains 13 residues.

The chain carries TRBV27 and TRBJ2-7, with D possibly TRBD1 on 6 matching bases. The V gene's germline CDR1 is MNHEY and CDR2 SMNVEV (reference sequence). V was clipped by 8 bases and J by 5 bases, with 19 bases between them. The length of the CDR3 is 14 residues. CDR3 in DNA: TGTGCCAGCGGGGGCGGCAACCTCTTCAACGAGCAGTACTTC. Its protein product is CASGGGNLFNEQYF.

The gene calls are TRBV4-3 and TRBJ2-1; D is unclear. CDR1 is LGHNA, CDR2 YSLEER, per germline. Trimming pared 0 bases from V and 7 bases from J, leaving 7 bases between. This CDR3 has 13 amino acids. The CDR3 DNA reads as TGCGCCAGCAGCCAAGATCTGGAAAATGAGCAGTTCTTC. It codes for CASSQDLENEQFF.

This clonotype was detected only a few times. This chain joins TRBV5-1 and TRBJ2-7; 9 bases fit TRBD1. Trimming took 0 bases from V and 4 from J; bases not matched to a gene: 2. The CDR3 is 14 residues long. Germline V CDR1 and CDR2: SGHRS, YFSETQ. The CDR3 is CASSLDRGPYEQYF. DNA for the CDR3: TGCGCCAGCAGCTTGGACAGGGGGCCATACGAGCAGTACTTC.

The genes are TRBV12-3 or TRBV12-4 and TRBJ2-1; 10 nucleotides match TRBD2. The CDR3 is made up of 16 amino acids. V lost 6 bases to trimming and J lost 6 bases; unmatched junction nucleotides: 11. CDR3: CASSRREREGGNEQFF. The CDR3 nucleotides read TGTGCCAGCAGCAGAAGGGAGCGGGAGGGCGGCAATGAGCAGTTCTTC.

The rearrangement links TRBV27 to TRBJ2-7, with TRBD2 matching over 10 bases. The CDR3 covers 13 residues. Trimming at V came to 8 bases and at J to 1 base, leaving 2 bases not matched to a gene. CDR1 is MNHEY and CDR2 is SMNVEV in the germline V gene (reference sequence). CDR3 sequence reads: CASAGLASYEQYF. DNA of the CDR3: TGTGCCAGCGCGGGACTAGCGTCCTACGAGCAGTACTTC.

J is TRBJ1-3 and V is TRBV9; unclear D gene. V was shortened by 0 bases and J by 0 bases, with 13 bases between the two germline ends. The length of the CDR3 is 17 residues. Germline assignment: CDR1 SGDLS and CDR2 YYNGEE. This CDR3 reads CASSVVARSSSGNTIYF. CDR3 nucleotides: TGTGCCAGCAGCGTAGTTGCCAGGTCGAGCTCTGGAAACACCATATATTTT.

The V and J genes are TRBV7-2 and TRBJ1-1; D may be TRBD1 (5 bases). The CDR3 has 13 residues. The ends were cut back, 5 bases at V and 5 bases at J, with 12 bases in the middle. Germline V gene lookup returns CDR1 SGHTA and CDR2 FQGNSA. In nucleotides, the CDR3 is TGTGCCAGCAGCGCAACGAAGGGGACTGAAGCTTTCTTT. This sequence encodes CASSATKGTEAFF.

This clonotype was counted a few times. The J gene is TRBJ1-5, the V gene TRBV3-1; tentative D call: TRBD1 (5 bases). CDR1 and CDR2 from the germline V gene are LGHDT and YNNKEL (reference sequence). The length of the CDR3 is 15 residues. V was trimmed by 0 bases and J by 6 bases, leaving 12 bases between them. This CDR3 reads CASSQEGPIRQPQHF. Written as DNA, the CDR3 is TGTGCCAGCAGCCAAGAGGGACCGATTCGTCAGCCCCAGCATTTT.

This clonotype was seen repeatedly, ten times or more. V usage is TRBV12-3 or TRBV12-4 and J usage is TRBJ1-5; D may be TRBD1 (6 bases). The CDR3 has 14 residues. The V end lost 5 bases, the J end lost 3 bases, and 11 bases lay between the germline ends. The CDR3 nucleotides read TGTGCCAGCAGTCCTGGACAGTACAATCAGCCCCAGCATTTT. As protein: CASSPGQYNQPQHF.

This chain connects TRBV29-1 to TRBJ2-5; D not certain. The germline CDR1 and CDR2 sequences are SQVTM and ANQGSEA. V lost 4 bases, J lost 5 bases, and 5 bases lay in between. CDR3 length: 10 amino acids. In DNA form, the CDR3 reads TGCAGCGTTGCCTTGGAGACCCAGTACTTC. It encodes CSVALETQYF.

This clonotype was seen more than once but under ten times. The chain has TRBV4-3 and TRBJ1-3; D not certain. Looked up from germline, CDR1 is LGHNA and CDR2 is YSLEER. V was clipped by 0 bases and J by 0 bases, with 12 bases between them. There are 17 residues in the CDR3. The CDR3 DNA is TGCGCCAGCAGCCAAGATGTCACAGATTCCTCTGGAAACACCATATATTTT. Its protein product is CASSQDVTDSSGNTIYF.